This TCR beta chain came from a study of regulatory T cells in long-lasting Graves disease. Sample time point: persistent/refractory GD, antithyroid drugs over 5 years with positive TRAb. RNA from PBMCs was the source of the TCR library. V lost 0 bases and J lost 0, with 9 bases in between. Germline loops: CDR1 DFQATT, CDR2 SNEGSKA (reference sequence). The CDR3 consists of 14 residues. Construction of TCR beta libraries relied on iRepertoire HTBI primers and on Arm-PCR targeting CDR3 regions. TCRdb used MiXCR to reprocess the multiplex PCR reads, holding one entry per CDR3 protein. The table records roughly 700,000 distinct CDR3 sequences, 25% to 30% of them present only once. Comments on this clonotype: Its antigen is as yet unknown.

Whole-study findings and limits: TCR diversity was lower in persistent Graves' patients (versus newly diagnosed ones). Preferential use of TRBV28, TRBJ1-2 and TRBJ2-5 was seen in persistent disease.

The clonotype comes from a female donor with Graves disease. The genes are TRBV20-1 and TRBJ2-7, with no clear D. The starting material was peripheral blood mononuclear cells (PBMCs), obtained when the disease was refractory, from a patient treated with antithyroid drugs. The CDR3 DNA reads as TGCAGTGCTAGAGACGCAGCAAGCTCCTACGAGCAGTACTTC. This codes for CSARDAASSYEQYF.